Described below is a single T cell receptor (beta chain) sequence and its context. The CDR3 consists of 13 residues. Germline V gene lookup returns CDR1 GTSNPN and CDR2 SVGIG (reference sequence). V shed 3 bases and J shed 9 bases, with 17 bases lying between them. This sample was taken from a study of blood T cell repertoires in COVID-19. Produced via immunoSEQ multiplex PCR; TCRdb's table is partial and in-frame only. The sample has roughly 140,000 clones, 70% to 90% seen once; the top ten hold 5%. Sequencing input: peripheral blood. This receptor was identified in a woman aged 45-60 years with acute or convalescent COVID-19. The gene calls are TRBV30 and TRBJ1-1, with D perhaps TRBD1 (6 bases). CDR3: CAWRQGGSEKAFF. The CDR3 coding sequence is TGTGCCTGGAGACAGGGTGGTTCCGAAAAAGCTTTCTTT.